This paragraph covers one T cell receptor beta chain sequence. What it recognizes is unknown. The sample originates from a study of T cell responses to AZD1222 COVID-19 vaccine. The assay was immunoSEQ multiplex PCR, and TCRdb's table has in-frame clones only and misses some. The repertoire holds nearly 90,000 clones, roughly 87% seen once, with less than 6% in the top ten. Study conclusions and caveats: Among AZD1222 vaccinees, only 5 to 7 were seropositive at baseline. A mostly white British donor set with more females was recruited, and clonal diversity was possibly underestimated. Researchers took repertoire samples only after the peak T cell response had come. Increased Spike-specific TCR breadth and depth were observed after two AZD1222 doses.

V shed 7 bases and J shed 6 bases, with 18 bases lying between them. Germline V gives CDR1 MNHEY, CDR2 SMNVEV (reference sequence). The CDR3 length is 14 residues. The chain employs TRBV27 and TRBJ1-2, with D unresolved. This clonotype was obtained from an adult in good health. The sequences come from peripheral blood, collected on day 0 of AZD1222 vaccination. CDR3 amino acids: CASMRSGDPNGYTF. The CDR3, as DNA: TGTGCCAGCATGAGATCCGGAGACCCAAATGGCTACACCTTC.